This T cell receptor (beta chain) emerged from a study of TIL therapy for anti-PD-1-resistant metastatic lung cancer. The overall study: Most patients had lung adenocarcinoma. Overall study findings and caveats: After infusion, TIL clonotypes partly replaced peripheral T cells and declined over months. The cohort had more treatment-naive, never-smoker and oncogene-addicted patients than typical.

Specified time point: pre-treatment sample, taken before nivolumab and TIL therapy. This was the immunoSEQ v3 assay. Survey-level samples got 2 million or so read pairs; deep-level samples got about 4.5-6.5 million. Profiled with immunoSEQ multiplex PCR; TCRdb holds only in-frame clones, not every one. The sample carries about 52,000 clones, around 80% recorded once. This clone was picked up a small number of times. Antigen specificity is unknown. The sequence was collected from a woman aged 25 to 80 with non-small cell lung cancer. The sequences come from blood, collected at baseline.

This CDR3 reads CASSLTNLAQFF. DNA of the CDR3: TGTGCCAGCAGTTTGACAAACCTTGCACAGTTCTTC. This chain joins TRBV28 and TRBJ2-1; D is unclear. V lost 3 bases and J 13 bases, leaving 13 bases between the germline ends. Germline CDR1 is MDHEN and CDR2 is SYDVKM. The CDR3 is 12 residues long. Full variable domain (rest looked up from reference TRBV28 and TRBJ2-1): DVKVTQSSRYLVKRTGEKVFLECVQDMDHENMFWYRQDPGLGLRLIYFSYDVKMKEKGDIPEGYSVSREKKERFSLILESASTNQTSMYLCASSLTNLAQFFGPGTRLTVL.